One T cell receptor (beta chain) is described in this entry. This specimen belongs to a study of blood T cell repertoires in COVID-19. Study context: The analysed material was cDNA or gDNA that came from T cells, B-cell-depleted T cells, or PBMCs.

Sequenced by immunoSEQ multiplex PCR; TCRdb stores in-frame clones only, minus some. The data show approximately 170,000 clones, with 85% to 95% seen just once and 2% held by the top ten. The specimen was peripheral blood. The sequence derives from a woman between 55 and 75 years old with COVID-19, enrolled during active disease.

DNA for the CDR3: TGTGCCTGGAGTGACGGACACGTTGGCTACACCTTC. This codes for CAWSDGHVGYTF. The chain recombines TRBV30 with TRBJ1-2, with a tentative D call TRBD1 (5 bases). CDR1 is GTSNPN and CDR2 is SVGIG in the germline V gene (reference sequence). The CDR3 covers 12 residues. V was trimmed by 1 base and J by 7 bases, leaving 10 bases between them.